One TCR beta chain is described in this entry. The germline CDR1 and CDR2 sequences are LGHDT and YNNKEL (reference sequence). The CDR3 has 17 residues. The junction had 4 bases not matched to a gene; V was cut back by 1 base and J by 0 bases. The data are from a study of blood T cell repertoires in COVID-19. Profiled with immunoSEQ multiplex PCR; TCRdb holds only in-frame clones, not every one. There are about 330,000 clones in the sample; approximately 90% occur only once, and less than 11% lies in the top ten. V and J are TRBV3-1 (or the pseudogene TRBV3-2) and TRBJ2-1; 9 bases are a match to TRBD2. Sequencing was done on a sample of PBMCs or T cells enriched from blood (not recorded which). This TCR derives from a woman under 30 who had recovered from COVID-19. Here the CDR3 DNA reads TGTGCCAGCAGCCAAGCAGTACTAGCGGGCTCCTACAATGAGCAGTTCTTC. This codes for CASSQAVLAGSYNEQFF.